This T cell receptor beta chain was sequenced in a study of technical replicates of blood from a handful of donors. Measured with immunoSEQ multiplex PCR; TCRdb has only the in-frame clones, and not every one. The table lists about 73,000 clones, 93% of them singletons, with 0.2% to 0.3% in the top ten. V gave up 5 bases and J gave up 2 bases; unmatched junction bases: 4. CDR3 length: 14 residues. Per the germline V gene, CDR1 is MNHEY and CDR2 is SMNVEV (reference sequence). The sequenced material came from T cells isolated from PBMCs. This sequence was found in a human donor in good health. This chain connects TRBV27 to TRBJ1-1; 8 positions agree with TRBD1. The CDR3 sequence: CASSHDRGNTEAFF. The CDR3 DNA follows: TGTGCCAGCAGTCACGACAGGGGCAACACTGAAGCTTTCTTT.